The clone carrying this T cell receptor (beta chain) was detected many times. Its antigen is undetermined. The data are from a study of early T cells in non-severe SARS-CoV-2 infection. Turning to the study itself: The study sequenced bulk RNA from unsorted whole blood, with chains unpaired.

Trimming took 6 bases from V and 6 from J, leaving 21 bases between them. The CDR3 sequence is 16 residues long. CDR1 and CDR2 (germline): MNHEY, SMNVEV (reference sequence). Whole-study results and caveats: VDJdb matching skewed toward anti-spike CD8 responses, missing private and CD4 specificities.

Unique molecular identifiers were affixed to single, distinct cDNA molecules. TCRdb processed the 5' RACE reads anew with MiXCR; each CDR3 protein has one entry. Altogether approximately 49,000 distinct CDR3 sequences are present, about an eighth being singletons, with the ten largest covering about 9.7%. The sequence was collected from an adult who was a healthcare worker with PCR-confirmed SARS-CoV-2 infection or an uninfected control (not recorded which). Sequencing was carried out using whole blood. This chain joins TRBV27 and TRBJ1-5; a weak D match, TRBD1 (6 bases). For the CDR3, the DNA is TGTGCCAGCAGGTCGTCACAGGGAGCTTTGGGTCAGCCCCAGCATTTT. It translates to CASRSSQGALGQPQHF.